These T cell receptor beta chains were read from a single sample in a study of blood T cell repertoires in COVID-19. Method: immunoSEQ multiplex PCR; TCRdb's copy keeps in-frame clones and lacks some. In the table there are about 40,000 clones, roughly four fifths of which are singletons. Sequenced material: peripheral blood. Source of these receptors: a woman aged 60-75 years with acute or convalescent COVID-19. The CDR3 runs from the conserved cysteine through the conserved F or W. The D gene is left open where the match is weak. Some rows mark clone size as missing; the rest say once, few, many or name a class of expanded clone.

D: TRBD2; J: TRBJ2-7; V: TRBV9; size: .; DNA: TGTGCCAGCAGCGTAGATTTGCGGGAGGGCTACGAGCAGTACTTC; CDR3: CASSVDLREGYEQYF
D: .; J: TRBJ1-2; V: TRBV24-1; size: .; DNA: TGTGCCACCAGTGATTCTATCAACGGGGGGTACTATGGCTACACCTTC; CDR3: CATSDSINGGYYGYTF
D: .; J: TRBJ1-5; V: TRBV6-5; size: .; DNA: TGTGCCAGCACAGGGGTCCGCAATCAGCCCCAGCATTTT; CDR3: CASTGVRNQPQHF
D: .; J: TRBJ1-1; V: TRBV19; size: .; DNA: TGTGCCAATTTCCCTAGGACACGACAGAACACTGAAGCTTTCTTT; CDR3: CANFPRTRQNTEAFF
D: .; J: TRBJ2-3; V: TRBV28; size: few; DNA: TGTGCCAGCAGTTTAGGTGGAGGCGGGGGCCTCACAGATACGCAGTATTTT; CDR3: CASSLGGGGGLTDTQYF
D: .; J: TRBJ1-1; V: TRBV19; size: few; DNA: TGTGCCAGTAGCCTGGACAGTATGAACACTGAAGCTTTCTTT; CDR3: CASSLDSMNTEAFF
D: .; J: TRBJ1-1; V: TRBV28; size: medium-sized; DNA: TGTGCCAGCAGCCTTCGGAACACTGAAGCTTTCTTT; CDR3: CASSLRNTEAFF
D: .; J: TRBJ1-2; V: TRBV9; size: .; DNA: TGTGCCAGCAGCAAGGGGCAACCGGCATTACGGTACACCTTC; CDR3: CASSKGQPALRYTF
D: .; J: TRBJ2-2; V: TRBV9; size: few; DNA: TGTGCCAGCAGCGTACAGGGTTGGGAGCTGTTTTTT; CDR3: CASSVQGWELFF
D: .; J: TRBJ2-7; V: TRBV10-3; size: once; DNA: TGTGCCATCAGTGGTGGACAGGGAGGTACAGGACTAGCGAGTAGGACAGAGCAGTACTTC; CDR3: CAISGGQGGTGLASRTEQYF
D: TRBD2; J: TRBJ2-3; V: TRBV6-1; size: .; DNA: TGTGCCAGCAGTGCCCGAGGACTAGCGGGAGGTATAGCAGATACGCAGTATTTT; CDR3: CASSARGLAGGIADTQYF
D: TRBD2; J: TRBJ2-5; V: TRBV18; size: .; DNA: TGTGCCAGCTCGAAGCGGGACCGAGAGAAAGAGACCCAGTACTTC; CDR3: CASSKRDREKETQYF
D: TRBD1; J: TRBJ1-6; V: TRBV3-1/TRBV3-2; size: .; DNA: TGTGCCAGCAGCCAACGACAGGGAGGTAATTCACCCCTCCACTTT; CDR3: CASSQRQGGNSPLHF
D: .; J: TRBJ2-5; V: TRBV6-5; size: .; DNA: TGTGCCAGCAGTTACAGGGGGGAGACCCAGTACTTC; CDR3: CASSYRGETQYF
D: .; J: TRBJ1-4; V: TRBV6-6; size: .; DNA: TGTGCCAGCCGTCCCGGGTTTGGAGGCGATGAAAAACTGTTTTTT; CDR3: CASRPGFGGDEKLFF
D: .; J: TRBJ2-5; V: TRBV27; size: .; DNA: TGTGCCAGCAGTCGGCCGGGAGAGACCCAGTACTTC; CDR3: CASSRPGETQYF
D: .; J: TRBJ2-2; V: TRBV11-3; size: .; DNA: TGTGCCAGCAGCTTAGAAAAAGCGGTCCTGGGTAACACCGGGGAGCTGTTTTTT; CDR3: CASSLEKAVLGNTGELFF
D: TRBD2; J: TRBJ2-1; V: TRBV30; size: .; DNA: TGTGCCTGGAAGGGACTAGCCCCTCACAATGAGCAGTTCTTC; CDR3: CAWKGLAPHNEQFF
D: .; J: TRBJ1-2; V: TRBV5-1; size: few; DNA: TGCGCCAGCAGCTTCGGGGACACCTTTAACTATGGCTACACCTTC; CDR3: CASSFGDTFNYGYTF
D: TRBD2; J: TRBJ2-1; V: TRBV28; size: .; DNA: TGTGCCAGCAGCAAGACTAGCGGGAGGAACAATGAGCAGTTCTTC; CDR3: CASSKTSGRNNEQFF
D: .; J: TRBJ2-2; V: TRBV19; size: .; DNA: TGTGCCAGTAGTATTACCAGGGCGCGCACCGGGGAGCTGTTTTTT; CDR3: CASSITRARTGELFF
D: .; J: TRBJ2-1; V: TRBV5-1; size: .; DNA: TGCGCCAGCAGCTTCTCTAGCGAGAATGAGCAGTTCTTC; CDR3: CASSFSSENEQFF
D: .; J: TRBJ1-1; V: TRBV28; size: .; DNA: TGTGCCAGCAGTTTACCAGCAGGATTGAACACTGAAGCTTTCTTT; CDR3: CASSLPAGLNTEAFF
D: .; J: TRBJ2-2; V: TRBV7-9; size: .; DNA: TGTGCCAGCAGCTTGGGGCGGACCGGGGAGCTGTTTTTT; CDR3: CASSLGRTGELFF
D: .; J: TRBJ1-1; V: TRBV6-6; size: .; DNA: TGTGCCAGCAGTTACTCGAGGGGGATGGAGATTGAAGCTTTCTTT; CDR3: CASSYSRGMEIEAFF
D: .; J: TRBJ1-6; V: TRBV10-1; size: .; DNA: TGCGCCAGGCTTAGGGGGAGAATAACTTCACCCCTCCACTTT; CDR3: CARLRGRITSPLHF
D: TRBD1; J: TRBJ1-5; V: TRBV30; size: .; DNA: TGTGCCTGGAGCCCCGGGACAGGGGAACAGCCCCAGCATTTT; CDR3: CAWSPGTGEQPQHF
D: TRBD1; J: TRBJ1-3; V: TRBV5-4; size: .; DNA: TGTGCCAGCACAACGGGACAGGGACAAAACACCATATATTTT; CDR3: CASTTGQGQNTIYF